The 21 T cell receptor beta chains below were found in one sample sequenced in a study of T-cell memory formation after mild COVID-19. Each CDR3 protein is one row after TCRdb ran MiXCR on the 5' RACE reads. The sample contains about 110,000 distinct CDR3 sequences, around 17% of which appear only once. Sequencing was performed on PBMCs or a T cell subset sorted from them (not recorded which). The receptors derive from a man between 18 and 35 years old who had mild COVID-19 (a few samples of this study predate the infection). Cell type and time point are not known.

This clonotype was counted only a few times. V and J are TRBV5-6 and TRBJ2-1; D may be TRBD2 (5 bases). The CDR3 runs to 15 residues. Germline loops: CDR1 SGHDT, CDR2 YYEEEE. The V gene lost 1 base and the J gene lost 12 bases, with 20 bases spanning the gap. The CDR3 reads CASSLWGVSLGGQFF. CDR3 coding DNA: TGTGCCAGCAGCTTGTGGGGAGTCTCCCTGGGCGGGCAGTTCTTC.

The chain combines TRBV19 with TRBJ2-6; TRBD1 aligns across 7 bases. Looked up from germline, CDR1 is LNHDA and CDR2 is SQIVND (reference sequence). This CDR3 comprises 15 residues. The junction had 4 bases not matched to a gene; V was cut back by 6 bases and J by 2 bases. For the CDR3, the DNA is TGTGCCAGTAGCAATGACAGGGCTGGGGCCAACGTCCTGACTTTC. Residues: CASSNDRAGANVLTF.

This clonotype was seen repeatedly, ten times or more. The gene calls are TRBV5-1 and TRBJ1-1, with a possible D match to TRBD1 (5 bases). This CDR3 is 14 amino acids long. V lost 4 bases and J 6 bases, leaving 16 bases between the germline ends. CDR1 SGHRS and CDR2 YFSETQ come from the germline V gene. The CDR3: CASSVQVFNAEAFF. The DNA for the CDR3 is TGCGCCAGCAGCGTACAGGTATTCAACGCTGAAGCTTTCTTT.

This clonotype occurred a few times. The CDR3 DNA reads TGCGCCAGCAGCCAAGGTTTAGGTCACGCCGCGGCTTTCTTT. Translating gives CASSQGLGHAAAFF. This rearrangement joins TRBV4-3 to TRBJ1-1; D uncertain. The germline V gene has CDR1 LGHNA and CDR2 YSLEER. V lost 1 base and J lost 11, with 17 bases in between. The CDR3 is made up of 14 amino acids.

The chain carries TRBV6-6 and TRBJ1-5; 10 nucleotides match TRBD1. Germline CDR1 reads MNHNY; CDR2 reads SVGAGI (reference sequence). The CDR3 extends over 14 amino acids. Trimming removed 6 bases from V and 6 bases from J; junction bases left unmatched: 5. In DNA form, the CDR3 reads TGTGCCAGCAGGGCTGACAGGGGGCCTCAGCCCCAGCATTTT. Residues: CASRADRGPQPQHF.

In its sample, this clonotype was seen many times. V gene TRBV5-1 combines with J gene TRBJ1-2; no clear D. The CDR3 runs 13 residues. Germline values: CDR1 SGHRS, CDR2 YFSETQ. V was pared by 2 bases and J by 6 bases, with 11 bases between. In nucleotides, the CDR3 is TGCGCCAGCAGCTTAGGTCTTGAGGATGGCTACACCTTC. This encodes CASSLGLEDGYTF.

In this sample, this clonotype turned up a few times. The chain joins TRBV6-5 to TRBJ1-1; a weak D match, TRBD1 (6 bases). CDR3 length equals 14 residues. V was trimmed by 6 bases and J by 1 base, leaving 12 bases between them. Germline V gives CDR1 MNHEY, CDR2 SVGAGI. The CDR3: CASSSPGQNTEAFF. Here the CDR3 DNA reads TGTGCCAGCAGCTCGCCGGGACAGAACACTGAAGCTTTCTTT.

This clonotype has just a few counts. The rearrangement uses TRBV6-2 or TRBV6-3 and TRBJ1-6; no clear D gene. CDR3 length equals 16 residues. CDR1 is MNHEY and CDR2 is SVGEGT in the germline V gene. The V gene lost 2 bases and the J gene lost 7 bases, with 15 bases spanning the gap. CDR3 sequence: CASSYHERTENSPLHF. CDR3 DNA sequence: TGTGCCAGCAGTTACCACGAACGGACTGAGAATTCACCCCTCCACTTT.

This clonotype was seen a handful of times. V usage is TRBV12-3 or TRBV12-4 and J usage is TRBJ2-6; 7 bases map to TRBD1. The CDR3 is 18 amino acids. Trimming removed 6 bases from V and 3 bases from J; junction bases left unmatched: 14. The CDR3 DNA sequence: TGTGCCAGCAGGCCACAGGGGACACTTTCTAGTGGGGCCAACGTCCTGACTTTC. Protein: CASRPQGTLSSGANVLTF.

This clonotype was counted only a few times. This sequence joins TRBV5-6 and TRBJ2-3; 7 bases are shared with TRBD2. The CDR3 extends over 15 amino acids. Germline assignment: CDR1 SGHDT and CDR2 YYEEEE. With V trimmed by 6 bases and J by 4 bases, 11 bases remained unmatched. The CDR3 spells CASTPLGGWADTQYF. For the CDR3, the DNA is TGTGCCAGCACCCCTTTGGGGGGGTGGGCAGATACGCAGTATTTT.

Comments on this clonotype: Germline and junction disagree at one end, which may indicate a read error. V usage is TRBV7-7 and J usage is TRBJ2-5; D gene unclear. The CDR3 runs to 13 residues. The germline CDR1 and CDR2 sequences are SSHAT and FNYEAQ (reference sequence). The CDR3 here is CASSFGWTETQYF. For the CDR3, the DNA is TGTGCTAGCAGCTTCGGCTGGACCGAGACCCAGTACTTC.

This clonotype was counted only a few times. The CDR3 DNA is TGTGCCAGCAGTTTGGGGACAGATCATCAGCCCCAGCATTTT. As protein: CASSLGTDHQPQHF. This rearrangement joins TRBV28 to TRBJ1-5, with 7 bases matching TRBD1. This CDR3 contains 14 residues. V lost 3 bases, J lost 5 bases, and 4 bases stayed unmatched. In germline, CDR1 is MDHEN, CDR2 SYDVKM.

The chain combines TRBV5-1 with TRBJ2-5, with 9 bases aligning to TRBD2. The CDR3 is 15 residues long. The germline V gene encodes CDR1 SGHRS and CDR2 YFSETQ. The trim removed 0 bases at V and 5 bases at J, leaving 5 bases unmatched. DNA of the CDR3: TGCGCCAGCAGCTTGGCCGGGACTAGCCGGGAGACCCAGTACTTC. Amino acid sequence: CASSLAGTSRETQYF.

This clonotype was recorded a few times. This chain joins TRBV6-6 and TRBJ1-5; D is perhaps TRBD1 (5 bases). The germline CDR1 and CDR2 sequences are MNHNY and SVGAGI (reference sequence). V was cut by 7 bases and J by 7 bases, with 17 bases left in between. This CDR3 spans 14 amino acids. DNA for the CDR3: TGTGCCAGCACCATCGCCCGGGGGGAGCAGCCCCAGCATTTT. It translates to CASTIARGEQPQHF.

The J gene is TRBJ2-5, the V gene TRBV5-1; 9 bases map to TRBD2. The V segment lost 2 bases and the J segment 0 bases; nucleotides outside the gene matches: 5. This CDR3 has 16 amino acids. CDR1 is SGHRS and CDR2 is YFSETQ in the germline V gene. DNA of the CDR3: TGCGCCAGCAGCTTTTCGAGCGGGGGGTACCAAGAGACCCAGTACTTC. Protein: CASSFSSGGYQETQYF.

The CDR3 region has the DNA TGTGCCTGGAGTTTCAGGGGCGGGGAGACCCAGTACTTC. It specifies CAWSFRGGETQYF. The V gene is TRBV30, the J gene TRBJ2-5, with D perhaps matching TRBD1 (6 bases). The CDR3 is made up of 13 amino acids. The germline V and J ends were trimmed by 2 bases and 5 bases, with 12 bases remaining between them. The germline CDR1 and CDR2 sequences are GTSNPN and SVGIG (reference sequence). Full variable domain (remainder filled in from reference TRBV30 and TRBJ2-5): SQTIHQWPATLVQPVGSPLSLECTVEGTSNPNLYWYRQAAGRGLQLLFYSVGIGQISSEVPQNLSASRPQDRQFILSSKKLLLSDSGFYLCAWSFRGGETQYFGPGTRLLVL.

A few counts support this clonotype. The V call is TRBV2, the J call TRBJ1-2, with TRBD1 as a possible D gene (5 bases). V was cut by 4 bases and J by 7 bases, with 13 bases left in between. The germline V gene encodes CDR1 SNHLY and CDR2 FYNNEI. This CDR3 has 13 amino acids. DNA for the CDR3: TGTGCCAGCAGTGTAGGGGTTGACTGTGGCTACACCTTC. Protein product: CASSVGVDCGYTF.

This clonotype was seen a handful of times. CDR3 nucleotides: TGTGCCATCAGGATTGGACAGAGGGCTTTCTTT. Its protein product is CAIRIGQRAFF. This chain connects TRBV10-3 to TRBJ1-1, with a possible D match to TRBD1 (6 bases). The CDR3 contains 11 residues. Germline CDR1 is ENHRY and CDR2 is SYGVKD. V lost 6 bases, J lost 11 bases, and 13 bases lay in between.

This chain links TRBV12-3 or TRBV12-4 with TRBJ1-6; tentative D call: TRBD1 (6 bases). Trimming took off 3 bases at V and 5 bases at J, with 11 bases between the two ends. CDR3 size: 15 residues. Written as DNA, the CDR3 is TGTGCCAGCAGTTTGGAGGGGGGTAATAATTCACCCCTCCACTTT. Amino acid sequence: CASSLEGGNNSPLHF.

This sequence joins TRBV5-1 and TRBJ1-2, with D perhaps matching TRBD1 (6 bases). Trimming took 4 bases from V and 5 from J, leaving 18 bases between them. Germline V CDR1 and CDR2: SGHRS, YFSETQ. The CDR3 contains 15 residues. The CDR3 DNA sequence: TGCGCCAGCAGCCTGGACAGTGGAGGATATTATGGCTACACCTTC. Its protein product is CASSLDSGGYYGYTF.

V is TRBV27 and J is TRBJ2-1; a possible D gene is TRBD2 (5 bases). Germline-derived CDR1 and CDR2 are MNHEY and SMNVEV (reference sequence). Trimming cost V 5 bases and J 3 bases, with 8 bases left between them. The CDR3 contains 13 residues. CDR3 coding DNA: TGTGCCAGCAGTCCCGGGGTCTACAATGAGCAGTTCTTC. This codes for CASSPGVYNEQFF.